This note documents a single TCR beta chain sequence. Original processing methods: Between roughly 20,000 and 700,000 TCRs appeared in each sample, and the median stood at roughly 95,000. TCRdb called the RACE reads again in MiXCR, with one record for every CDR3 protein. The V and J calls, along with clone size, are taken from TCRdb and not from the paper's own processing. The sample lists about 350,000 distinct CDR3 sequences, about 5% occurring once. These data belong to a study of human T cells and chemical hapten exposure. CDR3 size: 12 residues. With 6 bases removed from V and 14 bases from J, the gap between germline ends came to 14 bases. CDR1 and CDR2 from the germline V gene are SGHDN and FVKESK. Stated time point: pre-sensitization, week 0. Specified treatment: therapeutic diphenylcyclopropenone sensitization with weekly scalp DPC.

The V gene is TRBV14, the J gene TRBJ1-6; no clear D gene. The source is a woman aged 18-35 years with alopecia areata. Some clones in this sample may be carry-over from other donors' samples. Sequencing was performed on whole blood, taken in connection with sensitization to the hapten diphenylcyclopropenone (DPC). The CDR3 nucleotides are TGTGCCAGCAGTCCTACAACCTTCTCCCTCCACTTT. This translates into CASSPTTFSLHF.